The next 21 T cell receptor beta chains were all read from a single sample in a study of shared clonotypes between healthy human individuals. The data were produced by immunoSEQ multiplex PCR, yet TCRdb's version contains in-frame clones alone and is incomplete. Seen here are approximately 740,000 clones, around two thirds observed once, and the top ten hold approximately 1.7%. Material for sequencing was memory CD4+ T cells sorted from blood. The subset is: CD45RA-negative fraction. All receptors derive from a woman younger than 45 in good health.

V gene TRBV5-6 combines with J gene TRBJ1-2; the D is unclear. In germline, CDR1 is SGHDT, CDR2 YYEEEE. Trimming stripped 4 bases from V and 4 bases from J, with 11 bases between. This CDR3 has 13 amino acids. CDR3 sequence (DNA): TGTGCCAGCAGCCCCCTGAACAGCTATGGCTACACCTTC. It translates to CASSPLNSYGYTF.

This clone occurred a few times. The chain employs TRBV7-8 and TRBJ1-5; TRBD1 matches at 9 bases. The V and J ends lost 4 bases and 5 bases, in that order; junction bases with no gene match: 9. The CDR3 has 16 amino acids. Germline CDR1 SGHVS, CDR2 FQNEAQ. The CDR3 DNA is TGTGCCAGCAGCTCGCTAGAGACAGGGGGTTATCAGCCCCAGCATTTT. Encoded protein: CASSSLETGGYQPQHF.

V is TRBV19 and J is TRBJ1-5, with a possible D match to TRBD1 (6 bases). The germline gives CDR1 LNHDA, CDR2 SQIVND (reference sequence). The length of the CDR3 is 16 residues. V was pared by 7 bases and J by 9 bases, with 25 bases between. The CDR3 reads CASMTGQVRKGRPQHF. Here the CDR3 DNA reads TGTGCCAGTATGACAGGCCAGGTACGGAAAGGGAGGCCCCAGCATTTT.

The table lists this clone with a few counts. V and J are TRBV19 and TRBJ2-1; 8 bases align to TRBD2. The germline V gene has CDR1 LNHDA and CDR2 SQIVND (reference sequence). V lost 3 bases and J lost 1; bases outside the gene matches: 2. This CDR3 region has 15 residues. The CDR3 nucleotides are TGTGCCAGTAGTATTGGCGGGAGGTCCTACAATGAGCAGTTCTTC. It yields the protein CASSIGGRSYNEQFF.

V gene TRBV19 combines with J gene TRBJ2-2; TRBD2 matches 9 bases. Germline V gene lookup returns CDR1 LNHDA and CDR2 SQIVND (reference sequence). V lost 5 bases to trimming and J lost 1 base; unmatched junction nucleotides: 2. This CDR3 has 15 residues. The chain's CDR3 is CASSLAGMNTGELFF. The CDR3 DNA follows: TGTGCCAGTAGTCTAGCGGGGATGAACACCGGGGAGCTGTTTTTT.

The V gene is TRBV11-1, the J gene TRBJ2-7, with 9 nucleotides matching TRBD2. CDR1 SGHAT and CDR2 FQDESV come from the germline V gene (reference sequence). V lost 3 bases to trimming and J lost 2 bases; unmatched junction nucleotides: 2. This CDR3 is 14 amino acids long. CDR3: CASSFASGAYEQYF. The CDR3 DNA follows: TGTGCCAGCAGCTTTGCTAGCGGGGCCTACGAGCAGTACTTC.

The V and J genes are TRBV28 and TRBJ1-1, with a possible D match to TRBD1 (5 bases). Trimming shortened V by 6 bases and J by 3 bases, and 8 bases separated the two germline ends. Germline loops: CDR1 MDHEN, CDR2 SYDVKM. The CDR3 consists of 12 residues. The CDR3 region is CASRGTYTEAFF. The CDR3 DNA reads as TGTGCCAGCAGGGGGACTTACACTGAAGCTTTCTTT.

As DNA, the CDR3 is TGTGCCAGCAGTCAACCCGGGACTAGCGGGAACTATGAGCAGTTCTTC. This codes for CASSQPGTSGNYEQFF. The genes are TRBV6-6 and TRBJ2-1; 13 bases fit TRBD2. The CDR3 is 16 amino acids. Germline CDR1 and CDR2: MNHNY and SVGAGI (reference sequence). V shed 5 bases and J 8 bases; nucleotides not matched to a gene: 9.

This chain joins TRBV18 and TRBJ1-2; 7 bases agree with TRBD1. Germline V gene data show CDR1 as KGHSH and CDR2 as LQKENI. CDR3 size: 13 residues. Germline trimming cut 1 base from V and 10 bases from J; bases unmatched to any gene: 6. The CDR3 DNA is TGTGCCAGCTCACCACAGGGGGCAGTTACCTACACCTTC. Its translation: CASSPQGAVTYTF.

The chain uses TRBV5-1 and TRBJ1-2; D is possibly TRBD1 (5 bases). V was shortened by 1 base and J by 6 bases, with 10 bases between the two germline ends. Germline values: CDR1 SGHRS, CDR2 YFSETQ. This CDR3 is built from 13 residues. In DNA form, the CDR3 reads TGCGCCAGCAGCTTGCCCCAGGGCGATGGCTACACCTTC. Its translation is CASSLPQGDGYTF.

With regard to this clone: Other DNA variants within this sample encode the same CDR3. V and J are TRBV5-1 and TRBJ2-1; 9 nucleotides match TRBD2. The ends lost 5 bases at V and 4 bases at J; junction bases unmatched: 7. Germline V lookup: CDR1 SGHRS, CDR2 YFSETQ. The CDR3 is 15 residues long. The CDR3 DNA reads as TGCGCCAGCAGTCCCTCTAGCGGGGCATACAATGAGCAGTTCTTC. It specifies CASSPSSGAYNEQFF.

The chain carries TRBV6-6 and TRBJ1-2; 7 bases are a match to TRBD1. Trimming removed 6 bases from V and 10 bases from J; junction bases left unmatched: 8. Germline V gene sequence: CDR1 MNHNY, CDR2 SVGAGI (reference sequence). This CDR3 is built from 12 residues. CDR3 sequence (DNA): TGTGCCAGCAGAAAACAGGGGTTCGACTACACCTTC. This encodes CASRKQGFDYTF.

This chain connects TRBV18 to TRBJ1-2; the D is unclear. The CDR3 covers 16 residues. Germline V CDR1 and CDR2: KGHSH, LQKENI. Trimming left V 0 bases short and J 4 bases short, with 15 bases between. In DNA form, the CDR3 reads TGTGCCAGCTCACCACCTGAGAAGGGCGGCGGCTATGGCTACACCTTC. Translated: CASSPPEKGGGYGYTF.

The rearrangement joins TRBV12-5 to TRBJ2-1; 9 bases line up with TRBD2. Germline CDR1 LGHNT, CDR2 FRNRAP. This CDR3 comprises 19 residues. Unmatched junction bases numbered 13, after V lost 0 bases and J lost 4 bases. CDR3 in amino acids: CASGLVLGREGRRYNEQFF. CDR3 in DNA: TGTGCTAGTGGTTTGGTACTGGGGCGGGAGGGCCGAAGATACAATGAGCAGTTCTTC.

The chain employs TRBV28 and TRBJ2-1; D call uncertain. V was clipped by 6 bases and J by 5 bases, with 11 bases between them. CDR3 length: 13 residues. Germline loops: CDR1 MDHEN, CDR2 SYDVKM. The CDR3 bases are TGTGCCAGCAGCCCGGGCGGAAACAATGAGCAGTTCTTC. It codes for CASSPGGNNEQFF.

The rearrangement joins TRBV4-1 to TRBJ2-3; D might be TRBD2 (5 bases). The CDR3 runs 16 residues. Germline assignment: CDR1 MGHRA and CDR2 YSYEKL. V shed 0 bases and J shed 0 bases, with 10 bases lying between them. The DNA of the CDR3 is TGCGCCAGCAGCCAAGATGTCCGGACTAGCACAGATACGCAGTATTTT. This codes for CASSQDVRTSTDTQYF.

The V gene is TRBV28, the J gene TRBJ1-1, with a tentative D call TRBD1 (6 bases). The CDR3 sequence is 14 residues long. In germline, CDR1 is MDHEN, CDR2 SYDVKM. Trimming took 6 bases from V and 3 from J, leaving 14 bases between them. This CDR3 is CASRPQGRYTEAFF. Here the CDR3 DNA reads TGTGCCAGCAGGCCTCAGGGGAGGTACACTGAAGCTTTCTTT. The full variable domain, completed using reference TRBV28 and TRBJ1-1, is DVKVTQSSRYLVKRTGEKVFLECVQDMDHENMFWYRQDPGLGLRLIYFSYDVKMKEKGDIPEGYSVSREKKERFSLILESASTNQTSMYLCASRPQGRYTEAFFGQGTRLTVV.

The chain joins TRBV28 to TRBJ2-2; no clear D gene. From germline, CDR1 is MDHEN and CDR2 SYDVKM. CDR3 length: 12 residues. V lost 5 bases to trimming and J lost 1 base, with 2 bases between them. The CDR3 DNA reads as TGTGCCAGCAGTATGAACACCGGGGAGCTGTTTTTT. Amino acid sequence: CASSMNTGELFF.

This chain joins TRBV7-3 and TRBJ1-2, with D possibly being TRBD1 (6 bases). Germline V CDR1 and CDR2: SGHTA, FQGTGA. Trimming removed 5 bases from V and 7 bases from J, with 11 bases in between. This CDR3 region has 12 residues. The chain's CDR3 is CASSPTGSGYTF. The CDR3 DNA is TGTGCCAGCAGCCCCACAGGGTCTGGCTACACCTTC.

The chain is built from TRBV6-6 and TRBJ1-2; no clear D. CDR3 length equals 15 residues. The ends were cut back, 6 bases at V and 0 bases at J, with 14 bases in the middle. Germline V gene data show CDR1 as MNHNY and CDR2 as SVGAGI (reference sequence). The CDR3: CASSPGRYANYGYTF. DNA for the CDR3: TGTGCCAGCAGCCCCGGACGGTACGCTAACTATGGCTACACCTTC.

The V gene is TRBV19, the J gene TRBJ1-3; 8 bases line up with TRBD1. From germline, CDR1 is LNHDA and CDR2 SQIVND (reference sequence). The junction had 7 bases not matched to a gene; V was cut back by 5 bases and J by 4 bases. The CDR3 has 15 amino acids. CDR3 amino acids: CASSLQGATGNTIYF. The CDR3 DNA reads TGTGCCAGTAGTCTCCAGGGGGCTACGGGAAACACCATATATTTT.